These 26 T cell receptor beta chains came from one sample sequenced in a study of Graves' ophthalmopathy and Graves' hyperthyroidism. RNA transcripts provided the template for amplifying TCR beta CDR3 regions. The library came from an HTBI-primed first-round RT-PCR and a second-round multiplex PCR. TCRdb called the multiplex PCR reads again in MiXCR, with one record for every CDR3 protein. The sample shows 500,000 to 800,000 distinct CDR3 sequences, 35% to 50% of them seen only once. Material: peripheral blood. Receptors were obtained from an adult man with Graves' ophthalmopathy.

Of note for this clonotype: One end of the junction varies from germline; a read error may be responsible. The chain is built from TRBV7-9 and TRBJ2-5; 10 nucleotides line up with TRBD2. Germline loops: CDR1 SEHNR, CDR2 FQNEAQ (reference sequence). CDR3 length: 18 amino acids. The CDR3 DNA is TGTACCAGCAGCTTAGCTCTAGCGGGGGCCGGAGGCCAAGAGACCCAGTACTTC. Its translation: CTSSLALAGAGGQETQYF.

This clonotype came up a few times. This rearrangement joins TRBV27 to TRBJ1-2, with D unclear. CDR1 is MNHEY and CDR2 is SMNVEV in the germline V gene (reference sequence). V gave up 5 bases and J gave up 7 bases, with 11 bases separating them. This CDR3 region has 12 residues. The CDR3 nucleotides read TGTGCCAGCAGTGGAGGAGTGGGTGGCTACACCTTC. Translated, it gives CASSGGVGGYTF.

This rearrangement joins TRBV10-2 to TRBJ2-7; 12 bases agree with TRBD2. The J call may be wrong; the DNA end is better matched by TRBJ2-1. The CDR3 runs 14 residues. The germline V gene has CDR1 WSHSY and CDR2 SAAADI. The CDR3, as DNA: TGCGCCAGCATAGAGGGGACTAGCGGGAATGAGCAGTTCTTC. Protein: CASIEGTSGNEQFF.

V gene TRBV7-2 combines with J gene TRBJ1-2, with D unresolved. The CDR3 runs to 13 residues. Germline V gene sequence: CDR1 SGHTA, CDR2 FQGNSA. The V gene lost 1 base and the J gene lost 12 bases, with 15 bases spanning the gap. The CDR3 is CASSLGGLAGNTF. CDR3 DNA: TGTGCCAGCAGCTTAGGAGGCTTGGCAGGCAACACCTTC.

Concerning this clonotype: At one end, the junction sequence differs from germline, possibly due to a read error. This chain connects TRBV7-7 to TRBJ2-1; 7 bases are a match to TRBD1. Per germline, CDR1 SSHAT and CDR2 FNYEAQ (reference sequence). This CDR3 comprises 13 residues. The CDR3 DNA follows: TGTGCTAGCAGCACCGACAGGGAAAATGAGCAGTTCTTC. Its translation: CASSTDRENEQFF.

This clonotype was recorded many times. This sequence joins TRBV20-1 and TRBJ2-7; D possibly corresponds to TRBD1 (6 bases). CDR3 size: 13 residues. Germline CDR1 is DFQATT and CDR2 is SNEGSKA (reference sequence). Trimming took off 6 bases at V and 3 bases at J, with 15 bases between the two ends. CDR3: CSAQTRGRYEQYF. The CDR3 region has the DNA TGCAGTGCCCAAACCAGGGGTCGCTACGAGCAGTACTTC.

The rearrangement links TRBV7-2 to TRBJ2-2; 9 nucleotides match TRBD2. Germline V CDR1 and CDR2: SGHTA, FQGNSA. Trimming took 5 bases from V and 6 from J; bases not matched to a gene: 13. The CDR3 is made up of 17 amino acids. In DNA, the CDR3 is TGTGCCAGCAGCCTACGTCCGGGACTAGCCTCCCCCGGGGAGCTGTTTTTT. It specifies CASSLRPGLASPGELFF.

This clonotype was seen at least ten times. The chain is built from TRBV12-3 or TRBV12-4 and TRBJ2-5; 7 bases fit TRBD1. CDR3 length: 14 amino acids. After removal of 5 bases from V and 5 bases from J, the junction contained 8 bases not matched to a gene. CDR3 sequence: CASSEPDRAETQYF. The CDR3 bases are TGTGCCAGCAGTGAACCCGACAGGGCGGAGACCCAGTACTTC.

On this clonotype itself: Its ends do not fully match the called genes, so a read error is possible. The chain uses TRBV10-3 and TRBJ1-6; the match to TRBD1 covers 8 bases. Germline V CDR1 and CDR2: ENHRY, SYGVKD. The CDR3 length is 12 residues. The CDR3 sequence is CDIRTGNSPLHF. The DNA of the CDR3 is TGTGACATCAGGACAGGGAATTCACCGCTCCACTTT.

V gene TRBV29-1 combines with J gene TRBJ2-5, with D possibly matching TRBD1 (6 bases). Germline CDR1 SQVTM, CDR2 ANQGSEA. V was cut by 7 bases and J by 2 bases, with 20 bases left in between. CDR3 length: 15 residues. The chain's CDR3 is CSERQAGNEQETQYF. The CDR3 DNA is TGCAGCGAAAGACAGGCTGGAAATGAGCAAGAGACCCAGTACTTC.

The genes are TRBV24-1 and TRBJ2-3; 11 bases fit TRBD1. Germline V gives CDR1 KGHDR, CDR2 SFDVKD. V shed 6 bases and J 4 bases; nucleotides not matched to a gene: 5. The CDR3 has 15 residues. CDR3 sequence reads: CATSWTGGASDTQYF. The CDR3 DNA reads as TGTGCCACCAGTTGGACAGGGGGCGCCTCAGATACGCAGTATTTT.

As to this clonotype: Compared with germline, one end of the junction differs, possibly owing to a read error. The rearrangement joins TRBV2 to TRBJ1-1; no reliable D call. Germline values: CDR1 SNHLY, CDR2 FYNNEI. The CDR3 contains 13 residues. CDR3 DNA sequence: TGTGCCAGCAGGGCGTACATGAACACTGAAGCTTTTTTT. This translates into CASRAYMNTEAFF.

With regard to this clonotype: The junction and the germline gene differ at one end; a read error may be behind it. The chain is built from TRBV6-5 and TRBJ1-5, with 8 nucleotides matching TRBD1. Germline V gives CDR1 MNHEY, CDR2 SVGAGI. This CDR3 comprises 14 residues. The CDR3 loop reads CAISEAGGRQPQHF. CDR3 DNA: TGTGCCATCAGTGAGGCAGGGGGCCGTCAGCCCCAGCATTTT.

This clonotype appeared once. This chain connects TRBV11-1 to TRBJ2-7, with D possibly being TRBD2 (6 bases). Germline V lookup: CDR1 SGHAT, CDR2 FQDESV (reference sequence). V lost 8 bases, J lost 2 bases, and 19 bases lay in between. The CDR3 covers 15 residues. Written as DNA, the CDR3 is TGTGCCAGCTCACCCGGGAGACAGAAAACCTACGAGCAGTACTTC. It yields the protein CASSPGRQKTYEQYF.

This clonotype has just a few counts. The chain uses TRBV6-2 or TRBV6-3 and TRBJ1-1, with 8 bases fitting TRBD1. V gave up 6 bases and J gave up 1 base; unmatched junction bases: 7. The CDR3 length is 15 residues. Per the germline V gene, CDR1 is MNHEY and CDR2 is SVGEGT. CDR3 sequence: CASRIPGQANTEAFF. The DNA of the CDR3 is TGTGCCAGCAGGATACCGGGACAGGCGAACACTGAAGCTTTCTTT.

The V gene is TRBV7-9, the J gene TRBJ2-3, with D perhaps TRBD2 (6 bases). The germline V gene encodes CDR1 SEHNR and CDR2 FQNEAQ (reference sequence). The CDR3 loop spans 16 amino acids. V lost 6 bases, J lost 6 bases, and 22 bases lay in between. The CDR3 is CASRASGLPGVDTQYF. As DNA, the CDR3 is TGTGCCAGCAGAGCCTCCGGACTACCGGGGGTGGATACGCAGTATTTT.

The chain uses TRBV10-3 and TRBJ1-1; TRBD1 agrees at 9 bases. CDR1 and CDR2 (germline): ENHRY, SYGVKD. The CDR3 totals 11 residues. J was trimmed by 10 bases and V by 10 bases; bases with no gene match: 7. Written as DNA, the CDR3 is TGTGCCACTACACAGGGGGCAGGAGCTTTCTTT. It is translated as CATTQGAGAFF.

Ten or more counts support this clonotype. The V gene is TRBV10-3, the J gene TRBJ1-1; D unresolved. Trimming shortened V by 7 bases and J by 0 bases, and 9 bases separated the two germline ends. CDR1 and CDR2 (germline): ENHRY, SYGVKD. This CDR3 has 13 residues. DNA for the CDR3: TGTGCCATCATGTTGGATCTGAACACTGAAGCTTTCTTT. Translation: CAIMLDLNTEAFF.

There are many counts of this clonotype. V is TRBV7-7 and J is TRBJ2-5; 11 bases match TRBD2. CDR3 length: 16 residues. Germline CDR1 is SSHAT and CDR2 is FNYEAQ (reference sequence). Unmatched junction bases numbered 10, after V lost 5 bases and J lost 5 bases. For the CDR3, the DNA is TGTGCCAGCAGCCCCGGGACTAGCGGTCCTCAGGAGACCCAGTACTTC. Protein sequence: CASSPGTSGPQETQYF.

The chain carries TRBV12-3 or TRBV12-4 and TRBJ2-2; D uncertain. V gave up 7 bases and J gave up 2 bases, with 8 bases separating them. CDR3 length: 13 amino acids. The CDR3 reads CASKGLNTGELFF. DNA for the CDR3: TGTGCCAGCAAGGGCCTCAACACCGGGGAGCTGTTTTTT.

In this sample, this clonotype turned up many times. This chain's CDR3 is CASTPREHFKTSEETQYF. In nucleotides, the CDR3 is TGTGCCAGCACCCCACGGGAACACTTTAAGACCTCAGAAGAGACCCAGTACTTC. The gene calls are TRBV11-2 and TRBJ2-5, with D perhaps matching TRBD2 (5 bases). The ends were cut back, 7 bases at V and 3 bases at J, with 27 bases in the middle. Per germline, CDR1 SGHAT and CDR2 FQNNGV. The CDR3 spans 18 residues.

This clonotype has ten or more counts. The rearrangement uses TRBV7-8 and TRBJ2-7; 7 positions agree with TRBD1. This CDR3 comprises 14 residues. V dropped 2 bases and J dropped 3; count of bases not matched to a gene: 4. Germline V gene sequence: CDR1 SGHVS, CDR2 FQNEAQ. CDR3 DNA: TGTGCCAGCAGCTTAAGTACAGGGGTCTACGAGCAGTACTTC. Residues: CASSLSTGVYEQYF.

This chain links TRBV25-1 with TRBJ1-2, with D possibly TRBD1 on 5 matching bases. From germline, CDR1 is MGHDK and CDR2 SYGVNS. V was pared by 1 base and J by 8 bases, with 11 bases between. This CDR3 spans 13 amino acids. This chain's CDR3 is CASSELAGGGYTF. The CDR3 DNA reads as TGTGCCAGCAGTGAATTAGCTGGGGGAGGCTACACCTTC.

This chain joins TRBV5-1 and TRBJ2-7; the match to TRBD2 covers 7 bases. Germline lookup yields CDR1 SGHRS and CDR2 YFSETQ. Trimming took 3 bases from V and 1 from J; bases not matched to a gene: 10. The CDR3 contains 16 residues. The DNA of the CDR3 is TGCGCCAGCAGCTCCCTTGGGGGGGAGCAATCCTACGAGCAGTACTTC. Translated: CASSSLGGEQSYEQYF.

On this clonotype: Mismatch with germline at one junction end may stem from a read error. The genes are TRBV5-8 and TRBJ1-4; the match to TRBD1 covers 9 bases. Germline CDR1 and CDR2: SGHTS and YDEGEE. The CDR3 spans 15 residues. In nucleotides, the CDR3 is TGCGCCAGCAGCTTTGCTTCGACAGGGGGTGAAAAACTGTTTTTT. Amino acid sequence: CASSFASTGGEKLFF.

CDR3 residues: CASSGRTSGSRTGELFF. The CDR3 DNA reads as TGTGCCAGCAGCGGAAGGACTAGCGGGAGTAGGACCGGGGAGCTGTTTTTT. The V call is TRBV2, the J call TRBJ2-2; 13 bases align to TRBD2. The junction had 9 bases not matched to a gene; V was cut back by 6 bases and J by 5 bases. CDR3 size: 17 residues. CDR1 and CDR2 (germline): SNHLY, FYNNEI.